This T cell receptor beta chain was obtained from a study of shared clonotypes between healthy human individuals. Study results and caveats: Generation of non-shared clonotypes was less probable than generation of clonotypes shared by all four donors.

Libraries were prepared by immunoSEQ multiplex PCR; TCRdb keeps only in-frame clonotypes and omits some of them. The repertoire holds over a million clones, approximately 80% seen once, with more than 0.45% in the top ten. On this clone: As yet, its antigen is unknown.

Germline V gives CDR1 KGHSH, CDR2 LQKENI. The CDR3 runs to 12 residues. Trimming cost V 3 bases and J 7 bases, with 9 bases left between them. Sample: memory CD4+ T cells from PBMCs. Described subset: CD45RA-negative fraction. The TCR was taken from a man aged 18 to 29 in good health. Some clones in this sample may be carry-over from other donors' samples. This chain connects TRBV18 to TRBJ1-2; D gene ambiguous. CDR3 sequence: CASSPNIGGYTF. The CDR3 DNA reads TGTGCCAGCTCACCTAACATAGGTGGCTACACCTTC.